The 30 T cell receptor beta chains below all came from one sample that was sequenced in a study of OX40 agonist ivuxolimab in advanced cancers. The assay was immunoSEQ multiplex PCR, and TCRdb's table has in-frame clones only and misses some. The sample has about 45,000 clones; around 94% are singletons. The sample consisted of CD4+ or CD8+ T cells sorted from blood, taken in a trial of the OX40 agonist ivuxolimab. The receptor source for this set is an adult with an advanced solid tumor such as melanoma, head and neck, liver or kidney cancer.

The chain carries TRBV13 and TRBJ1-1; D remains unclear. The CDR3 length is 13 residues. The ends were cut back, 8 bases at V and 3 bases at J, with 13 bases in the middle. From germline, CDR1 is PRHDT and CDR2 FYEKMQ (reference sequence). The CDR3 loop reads CASLDSLDTEAFF. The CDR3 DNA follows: TGTGCCAGCCTCGACTCCCTCGACACTGAAGCTTTCTTT.

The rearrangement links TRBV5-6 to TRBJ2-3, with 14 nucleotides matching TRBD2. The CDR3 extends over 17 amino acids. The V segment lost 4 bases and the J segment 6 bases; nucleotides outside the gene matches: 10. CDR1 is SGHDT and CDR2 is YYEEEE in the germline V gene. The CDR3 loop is CASSPKRLAGGLDTQYF. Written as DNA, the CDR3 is TGTGCCAGCAGCCCGAAAAGACTAGCGGGAGGGCTGGATACGCAGTATTTT.

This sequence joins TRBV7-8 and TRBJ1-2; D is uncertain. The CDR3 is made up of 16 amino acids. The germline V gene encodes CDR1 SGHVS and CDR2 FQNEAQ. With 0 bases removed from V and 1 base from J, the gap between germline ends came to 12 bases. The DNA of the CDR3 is TGTGCCAGCAGCTTAGCGCGTGAGGGTTTTAACTATGGCTACACCTTC. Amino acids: CASSLAREGFNYGYTF.

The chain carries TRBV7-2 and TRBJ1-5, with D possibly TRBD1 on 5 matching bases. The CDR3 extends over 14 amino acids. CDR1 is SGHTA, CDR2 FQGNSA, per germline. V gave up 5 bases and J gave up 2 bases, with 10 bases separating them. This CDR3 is CASSQPTGNQPQHF. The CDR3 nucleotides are TGTGCCAGCAGCCAACCGACAGGCAATCAGCCCCAGCATTTT. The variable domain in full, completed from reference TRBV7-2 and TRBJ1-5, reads GAGVSQSPSNKVTEKGKDVELRCDPISGHTALYWYRQSLGQGLEFLIYFQGNSAPDKSGLPSDRFSAERTGGSVSTLTIQRTQQEDSAVYLCASSQPTGNQPQHFGDGTRLSIL.

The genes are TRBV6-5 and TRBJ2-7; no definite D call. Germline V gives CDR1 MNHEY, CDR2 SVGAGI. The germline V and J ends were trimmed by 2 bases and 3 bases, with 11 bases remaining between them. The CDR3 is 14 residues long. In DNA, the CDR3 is TGTGCCAGCAGTTACAGGGCCAGCTACTACGAGCAGTACTTC. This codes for CASSYRASYYEQYF.

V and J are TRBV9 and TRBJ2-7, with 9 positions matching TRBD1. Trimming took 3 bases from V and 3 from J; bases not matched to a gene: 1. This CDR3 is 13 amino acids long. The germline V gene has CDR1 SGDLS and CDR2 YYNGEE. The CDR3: CASSGGQGYEQYF. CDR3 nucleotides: TGTGCCAGCAGCGGGGGACAGGGCTACGAGCAGTACTTC.

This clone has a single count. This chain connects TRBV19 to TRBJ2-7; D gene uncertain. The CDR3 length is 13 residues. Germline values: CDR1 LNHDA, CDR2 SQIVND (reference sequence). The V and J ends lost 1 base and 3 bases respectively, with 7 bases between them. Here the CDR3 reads CASSIAGDYEQYF. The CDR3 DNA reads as TGTGCCAGTAGTATAGCCGGAGACTACGAGCAGTACTTC.

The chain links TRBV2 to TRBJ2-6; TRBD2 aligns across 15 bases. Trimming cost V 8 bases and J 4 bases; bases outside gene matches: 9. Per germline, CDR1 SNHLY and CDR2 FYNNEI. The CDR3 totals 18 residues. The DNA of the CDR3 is TGTGCCAGCCTTAGGACTAGCGGGAGGGCCAAAGGGGCCAACGTCCTGACTTTC. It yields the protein CASLRTSGRAKGANVLTF.

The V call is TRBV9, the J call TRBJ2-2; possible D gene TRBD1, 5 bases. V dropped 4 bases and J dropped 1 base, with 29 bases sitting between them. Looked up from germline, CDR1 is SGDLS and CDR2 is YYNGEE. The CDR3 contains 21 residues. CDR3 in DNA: TGTGCCAGCAGCACTAACGAGGACATCTCAGGCCAGGTCAGGAACACCGGGGAGCTGTTTTTT. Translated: CASSTNEDISGQVRNTGELFF. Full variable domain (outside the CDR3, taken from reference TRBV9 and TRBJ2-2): DSGVTQTPKHLITATGQRVTLRCSPRSGDLSVYWYQQSLDQGLQFLIQYYNGEERAKGNILERFSAQQFPDLHSELNLSSLELGDSALYFCASSTNEDISGQVRNTGELFFGEGSRLTVL.

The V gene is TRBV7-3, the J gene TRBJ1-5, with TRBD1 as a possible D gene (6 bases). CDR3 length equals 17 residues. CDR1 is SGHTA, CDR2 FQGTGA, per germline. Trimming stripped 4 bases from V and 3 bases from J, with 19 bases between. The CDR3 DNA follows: TGTGCCAGCAGCTCTACAAACCCCAGACAGGTCAATCAGCCCCAGCATTTT. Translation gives CASSSTNPRQVNQPQHF.

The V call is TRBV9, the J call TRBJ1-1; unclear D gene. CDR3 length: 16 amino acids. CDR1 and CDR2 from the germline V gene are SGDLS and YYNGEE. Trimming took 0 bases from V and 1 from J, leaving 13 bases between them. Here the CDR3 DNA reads TGTGCCAGCAGCGTAGATCCCCGGACGGCGAACACTGAAGCTTTCTTT. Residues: CASSVDPRTANTEAFF.

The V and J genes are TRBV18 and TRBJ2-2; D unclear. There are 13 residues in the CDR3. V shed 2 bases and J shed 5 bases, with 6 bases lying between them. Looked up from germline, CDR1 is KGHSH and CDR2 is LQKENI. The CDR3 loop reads CASSPGLTGELFF. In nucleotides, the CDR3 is TGTGCCAGCTCACCAGGATTGACCGGGGAGCTGTTTTTT.

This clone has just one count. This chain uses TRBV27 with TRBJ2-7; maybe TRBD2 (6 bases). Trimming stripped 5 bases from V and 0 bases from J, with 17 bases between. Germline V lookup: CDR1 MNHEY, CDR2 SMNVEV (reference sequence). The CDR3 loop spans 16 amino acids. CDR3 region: CASSTLGGDGSYEQYF. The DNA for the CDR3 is TGTGCCAGCAGTACCTTGGGGGGAGATGGCTCCTACGAGCAGTACTTC.

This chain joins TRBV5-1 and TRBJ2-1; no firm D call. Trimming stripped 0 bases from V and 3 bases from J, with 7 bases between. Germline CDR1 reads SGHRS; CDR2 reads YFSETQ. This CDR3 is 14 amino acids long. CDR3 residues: CASSLEAVYNEQFF. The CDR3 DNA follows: TGCGCCAGCAGCTTGGAGGCAGTCTACAATGAGCAGTTCTTC.

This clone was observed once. The CDR3 here is CASSPSTSGRETQYF. The CDR3 nucleotides are TGTGCCAGCAGTCCTTCGACTAGCGGGAGAGAGACCCAGTACTTC. The chain uses TRBV27 and TRBJ2-5; 12 bases match TRBD2. From germline, CDR1 is MNHEY and CDR2 SMNVEV (reference sequence). Trimming took 5 bases from V and 4 from J; bases not matched to a gene: 5. This CDR3 has 15 residues.

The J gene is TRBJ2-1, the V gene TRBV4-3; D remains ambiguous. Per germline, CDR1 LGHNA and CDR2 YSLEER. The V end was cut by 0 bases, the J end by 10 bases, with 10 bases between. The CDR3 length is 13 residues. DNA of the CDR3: TGCGCCAGCAGCCAAGAGGTCGCTTGGGAGCAGTTCTTC. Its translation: CASSQEVAWEQFF.

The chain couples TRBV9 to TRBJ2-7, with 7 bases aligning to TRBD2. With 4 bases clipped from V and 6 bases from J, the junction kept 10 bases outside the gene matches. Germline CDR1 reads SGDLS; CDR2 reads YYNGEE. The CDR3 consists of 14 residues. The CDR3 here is CASSPPGGSSEQYF. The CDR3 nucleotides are TGTGCCAGCAGCCCGCCGGGCGGGAGTTCCGAGCAGTACTTC.

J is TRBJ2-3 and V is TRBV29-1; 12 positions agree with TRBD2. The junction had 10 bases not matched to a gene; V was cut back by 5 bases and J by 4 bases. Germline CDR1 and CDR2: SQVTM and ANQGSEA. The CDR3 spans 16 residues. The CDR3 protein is CSVTPGLAGGPDTQYF. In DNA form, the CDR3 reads TGCAGCGTTACCCCGGGACTAGCGGGCGGTCCAGATACGCAGTATTTT.

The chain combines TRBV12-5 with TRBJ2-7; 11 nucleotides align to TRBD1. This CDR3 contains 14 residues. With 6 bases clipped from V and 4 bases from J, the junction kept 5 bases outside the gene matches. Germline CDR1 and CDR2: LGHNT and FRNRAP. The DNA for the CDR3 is TGTGCTAGTGGACGAGGACAGGGGGCATACGAGCAGTACTTC. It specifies CASGRGQGAYEQYF.

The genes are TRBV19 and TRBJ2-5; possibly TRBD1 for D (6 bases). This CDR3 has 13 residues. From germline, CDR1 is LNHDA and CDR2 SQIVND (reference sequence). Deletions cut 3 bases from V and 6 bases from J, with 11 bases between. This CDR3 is CASSMVQGQTQYF. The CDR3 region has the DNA TGTGCCAGTAGTATGGTACAGGGTCAGACCCAGTACTTC. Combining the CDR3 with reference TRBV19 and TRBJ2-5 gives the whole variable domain DGGITQSPKYLFRKEGQNVTLSCEQNLNHDAMYWYRQDPGQGLRLIYYSQIVNDFQKGDIAEGYSVSREKKESFPLTVTSAQKNPTAFYLCASSMVQGQTQYFGPGTRLLVL.

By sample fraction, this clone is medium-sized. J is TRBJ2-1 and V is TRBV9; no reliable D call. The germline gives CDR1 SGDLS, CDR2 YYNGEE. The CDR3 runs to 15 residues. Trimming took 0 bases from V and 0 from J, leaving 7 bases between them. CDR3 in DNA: TGTGCCAGCAGCGTAGAGTCCAGCTCCTACAATGAGCAGTTCTTC. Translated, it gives CASSVESSSYNEQFF.

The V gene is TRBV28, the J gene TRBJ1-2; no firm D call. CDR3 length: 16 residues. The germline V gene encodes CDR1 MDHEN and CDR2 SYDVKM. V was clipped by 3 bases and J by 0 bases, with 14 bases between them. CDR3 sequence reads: CASSFAGIGANYGYTF. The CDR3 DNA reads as TGTGCCAGCAGTTTTGCGGGGATCGGGGCTAACTATGGCTACACCTTC.

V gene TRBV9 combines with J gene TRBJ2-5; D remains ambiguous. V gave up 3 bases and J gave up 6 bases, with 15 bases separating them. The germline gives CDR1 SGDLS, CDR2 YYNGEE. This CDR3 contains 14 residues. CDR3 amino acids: CASSEVGVGKTQYF. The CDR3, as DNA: TGTGCCAGCAGCGAAGTTGGGGTCGGTAAGACCCAGTACTTC.

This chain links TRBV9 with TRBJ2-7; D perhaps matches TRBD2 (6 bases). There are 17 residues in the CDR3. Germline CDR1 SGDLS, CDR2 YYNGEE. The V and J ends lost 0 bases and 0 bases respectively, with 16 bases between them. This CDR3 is CASSVDPSDSGSYEQYF. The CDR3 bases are TGTGCCAGCAGCGTAGACCCGTCTGATAGCGGCTCCTACGAGCAGTACTTC.

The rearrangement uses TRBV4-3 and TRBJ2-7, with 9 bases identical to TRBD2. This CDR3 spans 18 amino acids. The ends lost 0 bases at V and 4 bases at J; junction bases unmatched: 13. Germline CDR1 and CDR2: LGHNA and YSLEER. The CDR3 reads CASSQDVIAGARGYEQYF. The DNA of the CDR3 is TGCGCCAGCAGCCAAGATGTGATAGCGGGAGCGCGGGGATACGAGCAGTACTTC.

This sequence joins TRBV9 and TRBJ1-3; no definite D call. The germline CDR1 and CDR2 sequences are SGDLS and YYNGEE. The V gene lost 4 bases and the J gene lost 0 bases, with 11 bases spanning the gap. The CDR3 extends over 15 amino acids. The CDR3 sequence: CASSPRGLSGNTIYF. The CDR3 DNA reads TGTGCCAGCAGCCCCCGCGGCCTCTCTGGAAACACCATATATTTT. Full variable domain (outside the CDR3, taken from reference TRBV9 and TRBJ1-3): DSGVTQTPKHLITATGQRVTLRCSPRSGDLSVYWYQQSLDQGLQFLIQYYNGEERAKGNILERFSAQQFPDLHSELNLSSLELGDSALYFCASSPRGLSGNTIYFGEGSWLTVV.

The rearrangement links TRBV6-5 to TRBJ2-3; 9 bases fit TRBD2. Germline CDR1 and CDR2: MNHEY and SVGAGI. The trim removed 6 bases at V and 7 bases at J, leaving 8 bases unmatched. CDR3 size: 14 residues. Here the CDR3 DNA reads TGTGCCAGCAGCCTCCTTAGCGGGAGCAATACGCAGTATTTT. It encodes CASSLLSGSNTQYF.

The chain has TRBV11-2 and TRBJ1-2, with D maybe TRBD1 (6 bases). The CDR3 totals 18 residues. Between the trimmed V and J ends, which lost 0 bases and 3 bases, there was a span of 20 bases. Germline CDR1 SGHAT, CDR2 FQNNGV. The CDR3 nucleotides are TGTGCCAGCAGCTTAGAAGGGGGTTCGGGACTTCCCCACTATGGCTACACCTTC. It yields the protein CASSLEGGSGLPHYGYTF.

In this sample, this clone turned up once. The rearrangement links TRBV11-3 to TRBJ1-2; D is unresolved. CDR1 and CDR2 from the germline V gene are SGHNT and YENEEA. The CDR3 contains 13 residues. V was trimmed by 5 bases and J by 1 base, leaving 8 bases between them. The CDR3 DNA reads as TGTGCCAGCAGCGAGGGAGATAACTATGGCTACACCTTC. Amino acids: CASSEGDNYGYTF.

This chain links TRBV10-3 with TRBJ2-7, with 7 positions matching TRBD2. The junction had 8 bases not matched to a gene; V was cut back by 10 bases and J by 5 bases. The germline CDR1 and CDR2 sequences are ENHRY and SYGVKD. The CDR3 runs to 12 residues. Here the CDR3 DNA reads TGTGCCACTAGAGCGGGATTCAACGAGCAGTACTTC. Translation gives CATRAGFNEQYF.